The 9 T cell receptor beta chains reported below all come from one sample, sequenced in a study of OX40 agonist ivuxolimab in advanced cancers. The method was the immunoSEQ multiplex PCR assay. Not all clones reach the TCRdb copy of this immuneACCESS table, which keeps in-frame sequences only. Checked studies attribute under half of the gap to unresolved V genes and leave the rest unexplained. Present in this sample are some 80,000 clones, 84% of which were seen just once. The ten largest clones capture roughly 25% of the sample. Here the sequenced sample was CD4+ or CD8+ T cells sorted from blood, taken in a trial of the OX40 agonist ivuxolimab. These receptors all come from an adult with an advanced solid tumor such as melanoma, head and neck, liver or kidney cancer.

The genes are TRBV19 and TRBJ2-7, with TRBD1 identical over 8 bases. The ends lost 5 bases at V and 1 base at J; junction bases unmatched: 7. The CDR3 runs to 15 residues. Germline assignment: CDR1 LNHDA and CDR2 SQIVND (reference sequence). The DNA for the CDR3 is TGTGCCAGTAGTCCCCAACGACAGGGGTCCTACGAGCAGTACTTC. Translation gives CASSPQRQGSYEQYF.

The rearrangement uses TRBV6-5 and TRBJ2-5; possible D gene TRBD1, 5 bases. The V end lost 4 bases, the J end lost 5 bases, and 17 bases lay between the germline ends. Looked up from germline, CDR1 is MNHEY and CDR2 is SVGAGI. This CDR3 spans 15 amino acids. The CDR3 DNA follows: TGTGCCAGCAGTTCCTCCTTAGGGGTTCGGGAGACCCAGTACTTC. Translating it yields CASSSSLGVRETQYF.

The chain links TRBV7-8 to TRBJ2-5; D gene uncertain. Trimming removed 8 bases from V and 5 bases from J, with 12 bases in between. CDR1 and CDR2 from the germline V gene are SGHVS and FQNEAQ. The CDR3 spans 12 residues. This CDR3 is CASAEGYETQYF. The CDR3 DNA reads TGTGCCAGCGCAGAAGGTTATGAGACCCAGTACTTC.

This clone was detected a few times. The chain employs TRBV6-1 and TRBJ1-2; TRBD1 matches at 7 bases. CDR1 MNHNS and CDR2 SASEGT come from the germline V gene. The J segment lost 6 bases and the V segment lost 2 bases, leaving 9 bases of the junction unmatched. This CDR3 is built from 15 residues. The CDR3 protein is CASSENRGGFDGYTF. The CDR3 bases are TGTGCCAGCAGTGAAAACAGGGGAGGTTTCGATGGCTACACCTTC.

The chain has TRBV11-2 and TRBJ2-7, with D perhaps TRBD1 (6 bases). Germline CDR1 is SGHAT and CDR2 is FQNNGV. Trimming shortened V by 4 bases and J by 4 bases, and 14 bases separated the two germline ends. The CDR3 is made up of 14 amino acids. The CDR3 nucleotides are TGTGCCAGCAGCTCAACAGGGATTGGATACGAGCAGTACTTC. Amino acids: CASSSTGIGYEQYF.

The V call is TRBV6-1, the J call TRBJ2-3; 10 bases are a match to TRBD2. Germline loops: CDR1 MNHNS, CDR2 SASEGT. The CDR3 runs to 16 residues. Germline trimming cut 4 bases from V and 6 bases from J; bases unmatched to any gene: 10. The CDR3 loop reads CASSVSSGSGWDTQYF. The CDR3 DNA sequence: TGTGCCAGCAGTGTGTCTAGCGGGAGTGGGTGGGATACGCAGTATTTT.

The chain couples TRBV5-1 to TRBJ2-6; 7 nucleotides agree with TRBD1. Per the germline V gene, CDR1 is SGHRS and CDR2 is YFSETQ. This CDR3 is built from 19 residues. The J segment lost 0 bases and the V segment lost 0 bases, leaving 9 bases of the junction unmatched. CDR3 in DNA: TGCGCCAGCAGCTTGGTATTCGAACAGGGGATCTCTGGGGCCAACGTCCTGACTTTC. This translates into CASSLVFEQGISGANVLTF. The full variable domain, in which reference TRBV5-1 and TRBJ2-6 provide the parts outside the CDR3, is KAGVTQTPRYLIKTRGQQVTLSCSPISGHRSVSWYQQTPGQGLQFLFEYFSETQRNKGNFPGRFSGRQFSNSRSEMNVSTLELGDSALYLCASSLVFEQGISGANVLTFGAGSRLTVL.

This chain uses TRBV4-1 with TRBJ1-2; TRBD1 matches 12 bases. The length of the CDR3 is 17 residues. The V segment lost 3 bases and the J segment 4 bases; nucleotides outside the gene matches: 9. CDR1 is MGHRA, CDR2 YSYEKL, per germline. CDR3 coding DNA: TGCGCCAGCAGCCAGGATCCGGGGACAGGGGGCGTCTATGGCTACACCTTC. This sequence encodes CASSQDPGTGGVYGYTF.

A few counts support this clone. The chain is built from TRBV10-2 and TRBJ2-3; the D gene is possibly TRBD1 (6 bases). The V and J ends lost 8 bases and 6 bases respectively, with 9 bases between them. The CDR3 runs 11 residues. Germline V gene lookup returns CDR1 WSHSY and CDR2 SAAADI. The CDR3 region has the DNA TGCGCCAGCCAGAGGGGGGATACGCAGTATTTT. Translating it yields CASQRGDTQYF.